One sample yielded the 2 T cell receptor beta chains listed below, sequenced in a study of T cell responses to AZD1222 COVID-19 vaccine. The assay was immunoSEQ multiplex PCR, and TCRdb's table has in-frame clones only and misses some. In the table there are 150,000 to 200,000 clones, over 85% of which are singletons. This specimen was peripheral blood, taken 28 days after the second dose of the MenACWY control vaccine. The source is an adult who received the MenACWY meningococcal vaccine as a control.

J is TRBJ1-4 and V is TRBV19; 9 bases align to TRBD1. The CDR3 is made up of 15 amino acids. With 5 bases clipped from V and 6 bases from J, the junction kept 7 bases outside the gene matches. Germline lookup yields CDR1 LNHDA and CDR2 SQIVND (reference sequence). CDR3: CASSVTGGLDEKLFF. The CDR3, as DNA: TGTGCCAGTAGTGTCACAGGGGGCTTGGATGAAAAACTGTTTTTT.

The V and J genes are TRBV3-1 (or the pseudogene TRBV3-2) and TRBJ2-2, with D possibly called TRBD1 or TRBD2 (7 bases each). Germline lookup yields CDR1 LGHDT and CDR2 YNNKEL (reference sequence). Trimming stripped 3 bases from V and 4 bases from J, with 18 bases between. The CDR3 consists of 17 residues. The CDR3 loop is CASSHPGGGASTGELFF. The DNA of the CDR3 is TGTGCCAGCAGCCACCCAGGGGGGGGCGCAAGCACCGGGGAGCTGTTTTTT.